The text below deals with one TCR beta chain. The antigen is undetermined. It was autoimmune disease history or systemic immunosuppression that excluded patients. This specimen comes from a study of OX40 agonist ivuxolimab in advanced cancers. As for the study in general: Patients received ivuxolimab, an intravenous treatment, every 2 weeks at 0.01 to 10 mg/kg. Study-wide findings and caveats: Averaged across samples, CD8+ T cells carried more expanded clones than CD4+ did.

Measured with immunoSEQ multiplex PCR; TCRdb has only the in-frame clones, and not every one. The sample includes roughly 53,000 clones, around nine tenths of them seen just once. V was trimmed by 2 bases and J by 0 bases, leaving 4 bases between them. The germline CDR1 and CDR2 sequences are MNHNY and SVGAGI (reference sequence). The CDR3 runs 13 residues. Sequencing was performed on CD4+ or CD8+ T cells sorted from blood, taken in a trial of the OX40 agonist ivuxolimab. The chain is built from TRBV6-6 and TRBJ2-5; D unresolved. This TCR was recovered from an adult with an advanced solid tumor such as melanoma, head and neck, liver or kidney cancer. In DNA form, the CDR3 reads TGTGCCAGCAGTTACCTGGACCAAGAGACCCAGTACTTC. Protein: CASSYLDQETQYF.